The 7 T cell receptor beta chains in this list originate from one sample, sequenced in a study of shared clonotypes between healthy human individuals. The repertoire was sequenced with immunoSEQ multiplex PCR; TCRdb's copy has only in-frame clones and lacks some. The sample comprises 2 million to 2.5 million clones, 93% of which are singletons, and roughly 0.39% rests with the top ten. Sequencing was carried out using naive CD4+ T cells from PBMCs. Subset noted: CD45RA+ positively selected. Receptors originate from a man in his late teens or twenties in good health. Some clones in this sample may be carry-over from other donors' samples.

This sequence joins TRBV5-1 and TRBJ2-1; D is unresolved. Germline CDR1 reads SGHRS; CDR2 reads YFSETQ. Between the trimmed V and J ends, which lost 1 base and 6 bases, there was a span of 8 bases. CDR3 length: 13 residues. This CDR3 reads CASSLYSSNEQFF. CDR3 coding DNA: TGCGCCAGCAGCTTGTATAGCAGCAATGAGCAGTTCTTC.

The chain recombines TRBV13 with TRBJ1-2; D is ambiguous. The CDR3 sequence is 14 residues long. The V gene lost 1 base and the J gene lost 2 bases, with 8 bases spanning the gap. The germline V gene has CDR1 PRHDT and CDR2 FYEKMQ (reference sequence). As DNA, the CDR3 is TGTGCCAGCAGCTTAGAACTGGGGAACTATGGCTACACCTTC. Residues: CASSLELGNYGYTF. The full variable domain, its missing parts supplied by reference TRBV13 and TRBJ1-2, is AAGVIQSPRHLIKEKRETATLKCYPIPRHDTVYWYQQGPGQDPQFLISFYEKMQSDKGSIPDRFSAQQFSDYHSELNMSSLELGDSALYFCASSLELGNYGYTFGSGTRLTVV.

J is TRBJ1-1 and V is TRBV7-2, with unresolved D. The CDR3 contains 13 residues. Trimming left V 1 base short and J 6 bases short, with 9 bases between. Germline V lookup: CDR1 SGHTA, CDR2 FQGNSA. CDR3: CASSLDGVPEAFF. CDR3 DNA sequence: TGTGCCAGCAGCTTAGACGGGGTCCCTGAAGCTTTCTTT.

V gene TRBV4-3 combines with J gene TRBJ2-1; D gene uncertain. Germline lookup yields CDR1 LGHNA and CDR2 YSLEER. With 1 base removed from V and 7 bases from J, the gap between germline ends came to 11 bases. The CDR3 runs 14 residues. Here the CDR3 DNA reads TGCGCCAGCAGCCAAGGCTGGCTGGTGAATGAGCAGTTCTTC. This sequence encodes CASSQGWLVNEQFF.

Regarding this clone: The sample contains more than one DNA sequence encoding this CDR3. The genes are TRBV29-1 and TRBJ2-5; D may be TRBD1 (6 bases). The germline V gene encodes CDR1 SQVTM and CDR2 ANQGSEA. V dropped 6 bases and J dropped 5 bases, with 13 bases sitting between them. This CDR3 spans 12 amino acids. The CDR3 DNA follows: TGCAGCGTCCTACAGGGCAAGGAGACCCAGTACTTC. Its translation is CSVLQGKETQYF. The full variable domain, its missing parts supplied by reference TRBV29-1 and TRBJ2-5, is SAVISQKPSRDICQRGTSLTIQCQVDSQVTMMFWYRQQPGQSLTLIATANQGSEATYESGFVIDKFPISRPNLTFSTLTVSNMSPEDSSIYLCSVLQGKETQYFGPGTRLLVL.

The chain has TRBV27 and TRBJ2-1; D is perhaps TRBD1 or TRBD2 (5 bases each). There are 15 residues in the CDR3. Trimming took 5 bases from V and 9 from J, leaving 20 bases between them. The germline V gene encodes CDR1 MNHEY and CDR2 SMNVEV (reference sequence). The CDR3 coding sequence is TGTGCCAGCAGTCCCGCCCGGGGCCCCGCGGGTGAGCAGTTCTTC. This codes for CASSPARGPAGEQFF.

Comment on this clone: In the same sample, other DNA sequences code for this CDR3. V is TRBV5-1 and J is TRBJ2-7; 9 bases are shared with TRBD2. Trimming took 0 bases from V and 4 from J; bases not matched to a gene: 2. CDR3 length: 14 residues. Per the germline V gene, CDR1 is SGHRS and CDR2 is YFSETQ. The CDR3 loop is CASSLASGGYEQYF. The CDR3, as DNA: TGCGCCAGCAGCTTGGCAAGCGGGGGGTACGAGCAGTACTTC.